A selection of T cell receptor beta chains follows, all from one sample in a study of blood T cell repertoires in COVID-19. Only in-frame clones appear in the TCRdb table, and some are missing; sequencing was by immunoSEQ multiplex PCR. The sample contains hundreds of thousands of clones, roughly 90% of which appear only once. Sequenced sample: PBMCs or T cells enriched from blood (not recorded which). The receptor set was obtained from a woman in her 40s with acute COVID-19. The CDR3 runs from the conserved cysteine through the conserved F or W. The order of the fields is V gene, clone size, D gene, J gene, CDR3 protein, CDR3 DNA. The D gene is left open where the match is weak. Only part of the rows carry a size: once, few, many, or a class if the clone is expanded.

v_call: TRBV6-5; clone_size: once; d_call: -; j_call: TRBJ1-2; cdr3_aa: CASSPSRARGYTF; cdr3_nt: TGTGCCAGCAGCCCCTCCAGGGCGCGGGGCTACACCTTC
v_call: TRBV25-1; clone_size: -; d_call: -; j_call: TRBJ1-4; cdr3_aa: CASSPGILGGNEKLFF; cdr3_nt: TGTGCCAGCAGCCCGGGGATTCTGGGCGGTAATGAAAAACTGTTTTTT
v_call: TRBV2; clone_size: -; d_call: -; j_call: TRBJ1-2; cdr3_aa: CASSEGANYGYTF; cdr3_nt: TGTGCCAGCAGTGAAGGAGCTAACTATGGCTACACCTTC
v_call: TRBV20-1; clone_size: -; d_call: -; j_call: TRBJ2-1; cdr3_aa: CSANSGGEQFF; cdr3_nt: TGCAGTGCTAACAGCGGCGGTGAGCAGTTCTTC
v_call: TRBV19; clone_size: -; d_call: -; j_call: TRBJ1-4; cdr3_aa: CASSGLRAGQNEKLFF; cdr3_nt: TGTGCCAGTAGTGGATTAAGGGCAGGACAGAATGAAAAACTGTTTTTT
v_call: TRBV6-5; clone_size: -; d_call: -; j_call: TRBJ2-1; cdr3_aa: CASSYFPGSYNEQFF; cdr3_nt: TGTGCCAGCAGTTACTTCCCGGGGAGCTACAATGAGCAGTTCTTC
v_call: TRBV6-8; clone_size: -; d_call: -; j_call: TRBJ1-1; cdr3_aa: CASSHLPGRHTEAFF; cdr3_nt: TGTGCCAGCAGCCACCTGCCGGGTCGTCACACTGAAGCTTTCTTT
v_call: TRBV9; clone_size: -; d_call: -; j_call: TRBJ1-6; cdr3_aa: CASSVEGDNSPLHF; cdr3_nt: TGTGCCAGCAGCGTAGAGGGGGATAATTCACCCCTCCACTTT
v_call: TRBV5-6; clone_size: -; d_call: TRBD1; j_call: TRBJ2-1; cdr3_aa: CASSFVMGQGNNEQFF; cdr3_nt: TGTGCCAGCAGCTTTGTTATGGGACAGGGAAACAATGAGCAGTTCTTC
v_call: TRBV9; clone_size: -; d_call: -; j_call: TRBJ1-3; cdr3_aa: CASSVVGDGNTIYF; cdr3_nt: TGTGCCAGCAGCGTAGTAGGGGATGGAAACACCATATATTTT
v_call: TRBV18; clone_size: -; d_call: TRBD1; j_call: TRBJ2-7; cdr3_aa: CASSPVTGTYEQYF; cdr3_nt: TGTGCCAGCTCACCGGTGACAGGGACCTACGAGCAGTACTTC
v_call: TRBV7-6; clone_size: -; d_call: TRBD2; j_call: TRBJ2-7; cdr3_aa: CASSLVGLGRGATYEQYF; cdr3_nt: TGTGCCAGCAGCTTAGTTGGCTTAGGGCGGGGGGCTACCTACGAGCAGTACTTC
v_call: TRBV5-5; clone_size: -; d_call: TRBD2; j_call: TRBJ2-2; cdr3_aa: CASSLVLAGVRTGELFF; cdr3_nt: TGTGCCAGCAGCTTGGTCTTAGCGGGGGTACGGACCGGGGAGCTGTTTTTT
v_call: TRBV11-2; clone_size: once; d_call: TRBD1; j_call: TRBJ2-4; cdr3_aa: CASRPFMDRANIQYF; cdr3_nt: TGTGCCAGCAGACCCTTCATGGACAGGGCGAACATTCAGTACTTC
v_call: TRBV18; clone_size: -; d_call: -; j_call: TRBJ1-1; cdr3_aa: CASSPREGYTEAFF; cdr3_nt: TGTGCCAGCTCACCACGGGAGGGGTACACTGAAGCTTTCTTT
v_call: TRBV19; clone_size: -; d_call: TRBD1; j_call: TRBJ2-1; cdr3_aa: CASSIDRGTQGAYEQFF; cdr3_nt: TGTGCCAGTAGTATAGACAGAGGCACGCAGGGGGCGTATGAGCAGTTCTTC
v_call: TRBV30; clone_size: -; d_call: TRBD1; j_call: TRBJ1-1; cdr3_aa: CAWRGDRVTNTEAFF; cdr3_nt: TGTGCCTGGAGGGGGGACAGGGTGACGAACACTGAAGCTTTCTTT
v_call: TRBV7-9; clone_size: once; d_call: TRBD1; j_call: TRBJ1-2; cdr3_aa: CASSLTGTGNYGYTF; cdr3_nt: TGTGCCAGCAGCTTAACCGGGACAGGGAACTATGGCTACACCTTC
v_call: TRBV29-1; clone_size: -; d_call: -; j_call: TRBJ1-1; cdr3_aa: CSVAGSLNTEAFF; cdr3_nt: TGCAGCGTTGCAGGATCACTGAACACTGAAGCTTTCTTT
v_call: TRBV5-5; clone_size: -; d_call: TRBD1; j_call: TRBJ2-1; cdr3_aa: CASSFGTGEYNEQFF; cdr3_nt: TGTGCCAGCAGCTTCGGGACAGGGGAATACAATGAGCAGTTCTTC
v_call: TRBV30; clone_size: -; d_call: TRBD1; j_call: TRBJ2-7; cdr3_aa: CARSGTGLYEQYF; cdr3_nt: TGTGCCAGATCCGGGACAGGGCTCTACGAGCAGTACTTC
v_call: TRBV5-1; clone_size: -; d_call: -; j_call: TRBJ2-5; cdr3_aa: CASSLLVGRQETQYF; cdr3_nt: TGCGCCAGCAGCTTGTTGGTGGGGCGTCAAGAGACCCAGTACTTC
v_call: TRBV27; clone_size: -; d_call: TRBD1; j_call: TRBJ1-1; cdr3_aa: CASSPWDRRLNTEAFF; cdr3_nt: TGTGCCAGCAGTCCCTGGGACAGACGCCTAAACACTGAAGCTTTCTTT
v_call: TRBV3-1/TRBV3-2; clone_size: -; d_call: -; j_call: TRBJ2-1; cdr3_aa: CASSQELRYNEQFF; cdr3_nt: TGTGCCAGCAGCCAAGAGCTGCGGTACAATGAGCAGTTCTTC
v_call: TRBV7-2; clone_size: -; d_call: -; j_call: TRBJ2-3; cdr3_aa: CASSLGVAADTQYF; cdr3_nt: TGTGCCAGCAGCTTAGGTGTAGCTGCAGATACGCAGTATTTT
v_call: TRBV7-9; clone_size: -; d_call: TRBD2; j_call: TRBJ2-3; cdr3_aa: CASSQGLAGGVADTQYF; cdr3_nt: TGTGCCAGCAGCCAGGGACTAGCGGGGGGCGTGGCAGATACGCAGTATTTT
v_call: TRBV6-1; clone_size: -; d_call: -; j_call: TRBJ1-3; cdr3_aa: CASSELGSSGNTIYF; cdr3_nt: TGTGCCAGCAGTGAACTTGGCAGCTCTGGAAACACCATATATTTT
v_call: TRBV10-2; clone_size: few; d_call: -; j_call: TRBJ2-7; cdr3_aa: CASRTDPGEQYF; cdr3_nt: TGCGCCAGCAGGACAGACCCTGGCGAGCAGTACTTC
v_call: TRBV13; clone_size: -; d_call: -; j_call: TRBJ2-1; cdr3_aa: CASSSWRGQNEQFF; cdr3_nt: TGTGCCAGCAGCTCATGGCGGGGCCAAAATGAGCAGTTCTTC
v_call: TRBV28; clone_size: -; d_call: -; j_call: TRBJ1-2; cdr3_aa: CASSFRVGGYGYTF; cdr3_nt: TGTGCCAGCAGCTTTAGGGTAGGGGGCTATGGCTACACCTTC
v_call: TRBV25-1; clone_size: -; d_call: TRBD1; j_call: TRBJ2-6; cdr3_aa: CASSLSTGGSGANVLTF; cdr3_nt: TGTGCCAGCAGTTTAAGCACAGGGGGCTCTGGGGCCAACGTCCTGACTTTC
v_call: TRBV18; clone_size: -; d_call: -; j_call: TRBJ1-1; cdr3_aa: CASSPRRGTNTEAFF; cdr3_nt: TGTGCCAGCTCACCCCGCCGGGGGACGAACACTGAAGCTTTCTTT
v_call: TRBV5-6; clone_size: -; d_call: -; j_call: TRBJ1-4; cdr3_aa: CASSRQATNEKLFF; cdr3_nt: TGTGCCAGCAGCCGCCAGGCAACTAATGAAAAACTGTTTTTT
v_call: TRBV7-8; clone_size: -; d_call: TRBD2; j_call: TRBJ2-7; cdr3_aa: CASSSPRTSGGLHHYEQYF; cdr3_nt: TGTGCCAGCAGCTCCCCCAGGACTAGCGGGGGGCTGCATCACTACGAGCAGTACTTC
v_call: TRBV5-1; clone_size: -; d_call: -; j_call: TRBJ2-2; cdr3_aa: CASSVQGWGNTGELFF; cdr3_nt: TGCGCCAGCAGCGTACAGGGCTGGGGAAACACCGGGGAGCTGTTTTTT
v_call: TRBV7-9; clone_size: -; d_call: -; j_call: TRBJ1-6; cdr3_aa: CASSLAGGSGSPLHF; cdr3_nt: TGTGCCAGCAGCTTAGCCGGAGGGTCAGGTTCACCCCTCCACTTT
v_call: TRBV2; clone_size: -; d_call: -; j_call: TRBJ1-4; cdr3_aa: CASSERQAATNEKLFF; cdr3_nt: TGTGCCAGCAGTGAACGGCAGGCCGCAACTAATGAAAAACTGTTTTTT
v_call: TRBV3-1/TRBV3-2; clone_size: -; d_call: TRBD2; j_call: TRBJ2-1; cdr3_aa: CASSLRGAGGLGNEQFF; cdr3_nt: TGTGCCAGCAGTCTAAGAGGAGCGGGGGGGCTAGGAAATGAGCAGTTCTTC
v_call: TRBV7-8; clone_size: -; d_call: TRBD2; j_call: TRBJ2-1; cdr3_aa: CASSPLAGQSSYNEQFF; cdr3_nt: TGTGCCAGCAGCCCCTTAGCGGGCCAGAGCTCCTACAATGAGCAGTTCTTC
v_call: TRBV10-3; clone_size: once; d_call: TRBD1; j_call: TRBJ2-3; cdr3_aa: CAITQGAADTQYF; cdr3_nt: TGTGCCATCACCCAGGGGGCCGCAGATACGCAGTATTTT
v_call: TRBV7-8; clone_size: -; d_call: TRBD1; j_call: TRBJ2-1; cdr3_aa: CASSLGRDRGGNEQFF; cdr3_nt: TGTGCCAGCAGCTTAGGCCGGGACAGGGGTGGCAATGAGCAGTTCTTC
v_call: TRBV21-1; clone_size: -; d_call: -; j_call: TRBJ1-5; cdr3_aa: CARDRGPSNQPQHF; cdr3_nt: TGTGCCAGGGACAGGGGCCCTAGCAATCAGCCCCAGCATTTT
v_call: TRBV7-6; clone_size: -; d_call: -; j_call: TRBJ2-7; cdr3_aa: CASSPWATYEQYF; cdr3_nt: TGTGCCAGCAGCCCATGGGCTACCTACGAGCAGTACTTC
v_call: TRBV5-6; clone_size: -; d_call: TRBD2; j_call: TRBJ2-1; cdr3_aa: CASSFVRGIYNEQFF; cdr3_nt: TGTGCCAGCAGCTTTGTGCGGGGGATTTACAATGAGCAGTTCTTC
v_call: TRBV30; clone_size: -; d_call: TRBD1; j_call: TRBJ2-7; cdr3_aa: CAWSAGTGAYEQYF; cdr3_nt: TGTGCCTGGAGCGCCGGGACAGGGGCCTACGAGCAGTACTTC
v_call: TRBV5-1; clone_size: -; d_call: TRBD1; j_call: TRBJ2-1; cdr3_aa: CASSLRTGPYNEQFF; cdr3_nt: TGCGCCAGCAGCTTGCGGACAGGTCCCTACAATGAGCAGTTCTTC
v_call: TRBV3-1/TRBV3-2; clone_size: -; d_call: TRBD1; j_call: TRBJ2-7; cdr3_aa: CASSQGTGEYYEQYF; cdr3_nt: TGTGCCAGCAGCCAAGGGACAGGGGAATACTACGAGCAGTACTTC
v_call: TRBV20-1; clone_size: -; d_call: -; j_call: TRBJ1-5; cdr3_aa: CSASDGESNQPQHF; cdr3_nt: TGCAGTGCTAGTGACGGGGAGAGCAATCAGCCCCAGCATTTT
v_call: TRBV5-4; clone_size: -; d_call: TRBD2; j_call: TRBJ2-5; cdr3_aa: CASRIAGVETQYF; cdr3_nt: TGTGCCAGCAGGATTGCGGGGGTTGAGACCCAGTACTTC
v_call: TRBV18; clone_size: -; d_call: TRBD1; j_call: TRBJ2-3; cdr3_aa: CASSPQNRGATDTQYF; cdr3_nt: TGTGCCAGCTCACCCCAGAACAGGGGTGCCACAGATACGCAGTATTTT
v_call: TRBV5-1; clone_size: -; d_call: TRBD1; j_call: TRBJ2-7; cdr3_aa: CASSVTRDRGYEQYF; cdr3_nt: TGCGCCAGCAGCGTCACCCGGGACAGGGGATACGAGCAGTACTTC
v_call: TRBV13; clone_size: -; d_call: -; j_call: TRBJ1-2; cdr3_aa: CASSEQVLPSYTF; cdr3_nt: TGTGCCAGCAGCGAGCAGGTCCTCCCCAGCTACACCTTC
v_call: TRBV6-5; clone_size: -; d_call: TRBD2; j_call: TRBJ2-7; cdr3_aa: CATRRGYEQYF; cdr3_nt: TGTGCCACCCGGCGGGGGTACGAGCAGTACTTC
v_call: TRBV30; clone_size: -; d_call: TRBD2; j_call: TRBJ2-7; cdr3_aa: CAWTNSGTTYEQYF; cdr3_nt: TGTGCCTGGACTAACTCCGGGACTACTTACGAGCAGTACTTC
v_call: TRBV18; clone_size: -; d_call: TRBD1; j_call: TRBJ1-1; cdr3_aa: CASRLGQEIEAFF; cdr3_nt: TGTGCCAGCCGACTGGGACAGGAGATTGAAGCTTTCTTT
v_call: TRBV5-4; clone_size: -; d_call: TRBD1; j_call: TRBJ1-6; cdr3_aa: CASSLSGGSNSPLHF; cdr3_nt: TGTGCCAGCAGCTTGTCAGGGGGATCTAATTCACCCCTCCACTTT
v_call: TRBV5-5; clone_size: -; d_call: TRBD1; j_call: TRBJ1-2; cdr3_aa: CASSLQGGGYTF; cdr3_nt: TGTGCCAGCAGTTTACAGGGGGGTGGCTACACCTTC
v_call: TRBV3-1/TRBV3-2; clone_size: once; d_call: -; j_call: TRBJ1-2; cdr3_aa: CASSQDSVAGRGYTF; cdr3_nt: TGTGCCAGCAGCCAAGATTCCGTGGCAGGTCGGGGCTACACCTTC
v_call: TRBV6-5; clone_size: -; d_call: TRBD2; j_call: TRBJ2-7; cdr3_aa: CASRLVGSGGYEQYF; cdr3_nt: TGTGCCAGCAGGCTCGTGGGGAGCGGGGGCTACGAGCAGTACTTC